The 5 T cell receptor beta chains listed next were all sequenced from one sample in a study of T cell repertoires in cytomegalovirus infection (dated by TCRdb to between 2018 and 2020). No antigen has been assigned to these receptors. The treatment or condition label of this sample denotes: in vitro stimulation with specific CMV peptide epitopes to enrich CMV-specific T cells. The instrument given in TCRdb is Illumina HiSeq 1500. The public reads were quality trimmed at Q25 with fastp and then assembled into clones with MiXCR by TCRdb, keeping productive beta chains. Entries are consolidated by CDR3 protein sequence, retaining the most common genes and DNA. Present in this sample are hundreds of thousands of distinct CDR3 sequences, approximately 46% of which were seen just once. 40% to 50% of the sample rests with the top ten. The sample was cultured PBMCs, taken from culture after CMV antigen stimulation. The source of these receptors is a human donor in good health (CMV status not recorded). Some clones in this sample may be carry-over from other donors' samples.

The genes are TRBV5-1 and TRBJ2-1; D might be TRBD1 or TRBD2, each matching 5 bases. Germline V gene data show CDR1 as SGHRS and CDR2 as YFSETQ. The V and J ends lost 4 bases and 3 bases respectively, with 17 bases between them. The CDR3 has 16 residues. The CDR3, as DNA: TGCGCCAGCAGCCGCACCGGGTGGGACGGCTACAATGAGCAGTTCTTC. This codes for CASSRTGWDGYNEQFF.

This clonotype was seen only a few times. This sequence joins TRBV7-8 and TRBJ2-3; TRBD2 aligns across 9 bases. Trimming took 5 bases from V and 3 from J; bases not matched to a gene: 6. This CDR3 comprises 15 residues. Germline CDR1 SGHVS, CDR2 FQNEAQ. The CDR3 DNA is TGTGCCAGCAGCCAGCGGGGGGTAAATACAGATACGCAGTATTTT. This sequence encodes CASSQRGVNTDTQYF.

The chain carries TRBV2 and TRBJ2-3; no definite D call. Per germline, CDR1 SNHLY and CDR2 FYNNEI. The V and J ends lost 8 bases and 6 bases respectively, with 18 bases between them. The CDR3 has 14 residues. The CDR3 DNA follows: TGTGCCAGCGGTGGAACAGCCCATATTGATACGCAGTATTTT. This sequence encodes CASGGTAHIDTQYF. Drawing the rest from reference TRBV2 and TRBJ2-3, the complete variable domain is EPEVTQTPSHQVTQMGQEVILRCVPISNHLYFYWYRQILGQKVEFLVSFYNNEISEKSEIFDDQFSVERPDGSNFTLKIRSTKLEDSAMYFCASGGTAHIDTQYFGPGTRLTVL.

V and J are TRBV20-1 and TRBJ2-7; no definite D call. V dropped 6 bases and J dropped 4 bases, with 19 bases sitting between them. This CDR3 comprises 14 residues. Germline V gives CDR1 DFQATT, CDR2 SNEGSKA (reference sequence). This chain's CDR3 is CSATLGGQIYEQYF. The CDR3, as DNA: TGCAGTGCCACCCTTGGCGGCCAAATATACGAGCAGTACTTC.

J is TRBJ2-3 and V is TRBV10-2, with 7 bases fitting TRBD2. This CDR3 has 13 amino acids. Germline CDR1 WSHSY, CDR2 SAAADI. With V trimmed by 8 bases and J by 6 bases, 8 bases remained unmatched. CDR3 region: CASLRGGEDTQYF. DNA for the CDR3: TGCGCCAGCTTGCGGGGAGGGGAGGATACGCAGTATTTT.